A selection of T cell receptor beta chains follows, all from one sample in a study of T cell responses to AZD1222 COVID-19 vaccine. Data came from immunoSEQ multiplex PCR; TCRdb stores just in-frame clones and leaves some out. The repertoire consists of 65,000 to 70,000 clones, with under 90% occurring once and the leading ten covering about 6.1%. Source: peripheral blood, taken 28 days after the second AZD1222 dose. Every receptor here comes from an adult who received the AZD1222 COVID-19 vaccine. Each CDR3 is given with its conserved first and last residue. Fields, in order: D gene, clone size, V gene, J gene, CDR3 protein, CDR3 DNA. A D gene is named only where the DNA matches it firmly. Size tells how often a clone was seen (once, few, many) or the class of an expanded clone, and some rows leave it out.

d_call: TRBD2
clone_size: NA
v_call: TRBV5-4
j_call: TRBJ2-3
cdr3_aa: CASSWGLASTDTQYF
cdr3_nt: TGTGCCAGCAGCTGGGGACTAGCCAGCACAGATACGCAGTATTTT

d_call: NA
clone_size: NA
v_call: TRBV15
j_call: TRBJ1-6
cdr3_aa: CATSREGNSPLHF
cdr3_nt: TGTGCCACCAGCAGAGAAGGGAATTCACCCCTCCACTTT

d_call: TRBD1
clone_size: NA
v_call: TRBV6-5
j_call: TRBJ2-1
cdr3_aa: CASSPTGWYEQFF
cdr3_nt: TGTGCCAGCAGTCCGACAGGGTGGTATGAGCAGTTCTTC

d_call: TRBD1
clone_size: few
v_call: TRBV7-2
j_call: TRBJ1-1
cdr3_aa: CASSKFVGQGRTEAFF
cdr3_nt: TGTGCCAGCAGCAAATTTGTAGGACAGGGGAGGACTGAAGCTTTCTTT

d_call: NA
clone_size: NA
v_call: TRBV5-1
j_call: TRBJ1-4
cdr3_aa: CASSLAARDSVKLFF
cdr3_nt: TGCGCCAGCAGCTTGGCAGCGCGCGACAGTGTGAAACTGTTTTTT

d_call: NA
clone_size: NA
v_call: TRBV5-8
j_call: TRBJ1-2
cdr3_aa: CASSGEGRTYGYTF
cdr3_nt: TGTGCCAGCAGCGGGGAGGGGCGGACTTATGGCTACACCTTC

d_call: NA
clone_size: NA
v_call: TRBV18
j_call: TRBJ2-2
cdr3_aa: CASSPQGWTGELFF
cdr3_nt: TGTGCCAGCTCACCACAGGGGTGGACCGGGGAGCTGTTTTTT

d_call: TRBD1
clone_size: NA
v_call: TRBV9
j_call: TRBJ1-4
cdr3_aa: CASSPRTGNVEGEKLFF
cdr3_nt: TGTGCCAGCAGCCCAAGGACAGGGAACGTTGAGGGTGAAAAACTGTTTTTT

d_call: NA
clone_size: once
v_call: TRBV19
j_call: TRBJ1-4
cdr3_aa: CASSRTEKLFF
cdr3_nt: TGTGCCAGTAGTAGGACCGAAAAACTGTTTTTT

d_call: NA
clone_size: NA
v_call: TRBV28
j_call: TRBJ1-6
cdr3_aa: CASSLLGTVSSYNSPLHF
cdr3_nt: TGTGCCAGCAGTTTATTAGGGACGGTGAGCTCCTATAATTCACCCCTCCACTTT

d_call: NA
clone_size: NA
v_call: TRBV7-5
j_call: TRBJ1-6
cdr3_aa: CARSLAYVSSYNSPLHF
cdr3_nt: TGTGCCAGAAGCTTAGCGTACGTGAGCTCCTATAATTCACCCCTCCACTTT

d_call: NA
clone_size: NA
v_call: TRBV6-6
j_call: TRBJ1-4
cdr3_aa: CASSGFPGEAEKLFF
cdr3_nt: TGTGCCAGCAGTGGCTTTCCTGGCGAAGCCGAAAAACTGTTTTTT

d_call: TRBD1
clone_size: NA
v_call: TRBV4-1
j_call: TRBJ2-2
cdr3_aa: CASSNRDRDTGELFF
cdr3_nt: TGCGCCAGCAGCAACCGGGACAGGGACACCGGGGAGCTGTTTTTT

d_call: NA
clone_size: NA
v_call: TRBV12-1
j_call: TRBJ2-7
cdr3_aa: CASSTGQGSSYEQYF
cdr3_nt: TGTGCCAGCAGCACGGGACAGGGGAGTTCCTACGAGCAGTACTTC

d_call: NA
clone_size: NA
v_call: TRBV6-2/TRBV6-3
j_call: TRBJ2-2
cdr3_aa: CASSYGKLFGELFF
cdr3_nt: TGTGCCAGCAGTTACGGGAAACTATTCGGGGAGCTGTTTTTT

d_call: NA
clone_size: NA
v_call: TRBV4-1
j_call: TRBJ1-2
cdr3_aa: CASSQSGVNYGYTF
cdr3_nt: TGCGCCAGCAGCCAATCAGGAGTTAACTATGGCTACACCTTC

d_call: NA
clone_size: NA
v_call: TRBV13
j_call: TRBJ2-3
cdr3_aa: CASSLGMGRTDTQYF
cdr3_nt: TGTGCCAGCAGCTTAGGCATGGGGCGAACAGATACGCAGTATTTT

d_call: TRBD1
clone_size: NA
v_call: TRBV7-6
j_call: TRBJ2-7
cdr3_aa: CASSEGQGLISYEQYF
cdr3_nt: TGTGCCAGCAGCGAGGGACAGGGCCTTATCTCCTACGAGCAGTACTTC

d_call: NA
clone_size: NA
v_call: TRBV28
j_call: TRBJ2-1
cdr3_aa: CASSLRQHTYNEQFF
cdr3_nt: TGTGCCAGCAGTTTAAGGCAGCATACCTACAATGAGCAGTTCTTC

d_call: NA
clone_size: NA
v_call: TRBV9
j_call: TRBJ2-3
cdr3_aa: CASSVAGGRPDTQYF
cdr3_nt: TGTGCCAGCAGCGTAGCTGGGGGGCGGCCAGATACGCAGTATTTT

d_call: NA
clone_size: NA
v_call: TRBV4-1
j_call: TRBJ2-1
cdr3_aa: CARSPRGYNEQFF
cdr3_nt: TGCGCCCGCAGCCCGCGGGGTTACAATGAGCAGTTCTTC

d_call: TRBD2
clone_size: NA
v_call: TRBV15
j_call: TRBJ2-1
cdr3_aa: CATSRDTSVAGVYNEQFF
cdr3_nt: TGTGCCACCAGCAGAGATACGTCGGTAGCGGGTGTCTACAATGAGCAGTTCTTC

d_call: TRBD1
clone_size: NA
v_call: TRBV29-1
j_call: TRBJ1-1
cdr3_aa: CSAAGQPNTEAFF
cdr3_nt: TGCAGCGCCGCGGGACAGCCGAACACTGAAGCTTTCTTT

d_call: NA
clone_size: NA
v_call: TRBV18
j_call: TRBJ2-5
cdr3_aa: CASSPQETQYF
cdr3_nt: TGTGCCAGCTCACCCCAAGAGACCCAGTACTTC

d_call: NA
clone_size: NA
v_call: TRBV24-1
j_call: TRBJ2-3
cdr3_aa: CATSDTGEADTQYF
cdr3_nt: TGTGCCACCAGTGACACGGGGGAAGCAGATACGCAGTATTTT

d_call: TRBD1
clone_size: NA
v_call: TRBV7-9
j_call: TRBJ1-1
cdr3_aa: CALPGQSPEAFF
cdr3_nt: TGTGCCTTACCGGGACAGTCTCCTGAAGCTTTCTTT

d_call: TRBD1
clone_size: NA
v_call: TRBV14
j_call: TRBJ1-5
cdr3_aa: CASSQGQGAGGNQPQHF
cdr3_nt: TGTGCCAGCAGCCAAGGTCAGGGGGCTGGCGGCAATCAGCCCCAGCATTTT